The entry that follows covers one T cell receptor (beta chain) sequence. Its specificity is not known. The length of the CDR3 is 14 residues. CDR1 and CDR2 (germline): SEHNR, FQNEAQ (reference sequence). The germline V and J ends were trimmed by 5 bases and 0 bases, with 7 bases remaining between them. Researchers ran the PCR with 60 Vbeta and 13 Jbeta primers. TCRdb's copy holds only in-frame clones and misses some; the assay was immunoSEQ multiplex PCR. This sample has some 150,000 clones, with approximately 85% found just once. This specimen comes from a study of cytomegalovirus exposure and HLA in healthy donors. Whole-study results and caveats: Of the V segments, some could not be distinguished, including TRBV6-2 and TRBV6-3, and were excluded.

The chain has TRBV7-9 and TRBJ1-4; D is undetermined. This TCR derives from a woman in her forties or fifties in good health and CMV-seropositive. Material for sequencing was PBMCs. The CDR3 nucleotides read TGTGCCAGCAGCCTCCTTGCAACTAATGAAAAACTGTTTTTT. This gives the protein CASSLLATNEKLFF.